These T cell receptor beta chains were read from a single sample in a study. One entry per CDR3 protein results from TCRdb running MiXCR on the RT-PCR reads. The sample gives fewer than 800,000 distinct CDR3 sequences, approximately 14% of which show up once; roughly 3.6% is in the top ten. Sequenced: memory CD4+ T cells from blood. The source is a female donor in good health, serving as a healthy control. The CDR3 runs from the conserved cysteine through the conserved F or W. The order of the fields is V gene, J gene, D gene, clone size, CDR3 protein, CDR3 DNA. A D gene is named only where the DNA matches it firmly. Size values are once, few and many counts, or a class for expanded clones, and some rows have none.

TRBV12-3/TRBV12-4,TRBJ2-7,TRBD2,many,CASSQLAGGSYEQYF,TGTGCCAGCAGCCAACTAGCGGGAGGGTCCTACGAGCAGTACTTC
TRBV3-1,TRBJ1-2,-,-,CASSQAAGVYGYTF,TGTGCCAGCAGCCAAGCGGCCGGAGTTTATGGCTACACCTTC
TRBV7-2,TRBJ2-7,-,many,CASSLTTGPYEQYF,TGTGCCAGCAGCTTAACAACAGGGCCCTACGAGCAGTACTTC
TRBV5-1,TRBJ2-5,-,-,CASNGEETQYF,TGCGCCAGCAATGGAGAGGAGACCCAGTACTTC
TRBV18,TRBJ1-4,-,-,CASSPDGLNEKLFF,TGTGCCAGCTCACCGGACGGCCTAAATGAAAAACTGTTTTTT
TRBV27,TRBJ2-7,TRBD1,many,CASTTWDSSYEQYF,TGTGCCAGCACCACCTGGGACAGTTCCTACGAGCAGTACTTC
TRBV5-5,TRBJ1-1,TRBD1,-,CASSLIPDRGGTLEAFF,TGTGCCAGCAGCTTGATACCCGACAGGGGAGGAACCCTAGAAGCTTTCTTT
TRBV7-9,TRBJ2-3,-,few,CASSLHQGSDTQYF,TGTGCCAGCAGCCTACATCAGGGGAGCGATACGCAGTATTTT
TRBV7-2,TRBJ2-1,TRBD2,-,CASSSRTSGKYEQFF,TGTGCCAGCAGCTCGCGGACTAGCGGGAAATATGAGCAGTTCTTC
TRBV7-2,TRBJ1-5,-,many,CASSSPDQGPQHF,TGTGCCAGCAGCTCCCCAGACCAAGGGCCCCAGCATTTT
TRBV5-1,TRBJ2-3,-,many,CASSFGFTQDTQYF,TGCGCCAGCAGCTTCGGGTTTACGCAAGATACGCAGTATTTT
TRBV2,TRBJ1-5,-,few,CASSLQQGSNQPQHF,TGTGCCAGCAGCCTACAACAGGGTTCCAATCAGCCCCAGCATTTT
TRBV12-3/TRBV12-4,TRBJ2-5,-,few,CASSSTGLNQETQYF,TGTGCCAGCAGTTCGACTGGACTAAACCAAGAGACCCAGTACTTC
TRBV20-1,TRBJ2-1,TRBD2,-,CSASNDASGSYNEQFF,TGCAGTGCTAGTAACGACGCTAGCGGGTCCTACAATGAGCAGTTCTTC
TRBV4-3,TRBJ2-1,TRBD2,-,CASSQGLAGGEEYYEQFF,TGCGCCAGCAGCCAAGGACTAGCGGGAGGTGAGGAGTACTATGAGCAGTTCTTC
TRBV24-1,TRBJ2-5,-,many,CATSGTGPQETQYF,TGTGCCACCAGTGGCACAGGTCCGCAAGAGACCCAGTACTTC
TRBV10-3,TRBJ1-1,-,many,CATTRGPATLNTEAFF,TGTGCCACGACGCGGGGCCCCGCGACCCTGAACACTGAAGCTTTCTTT
TRBV12-3/TRBV12-4,TRBJ2-2,TRBD2,-,CASSLGLAGEVGGELFF,TGTGCCAGCAGTTTGGGCCTTGCGGGAGAAGTGGGCGGGGAGCTGTTTTTT
TRBV5-1,TRBJ1-1,-,many,CASSSGTNTEAFF,TGCGCCAGCAGCTCCGGGACAAACACTGAAGCTTTCTTT
TRBV7-8,TRBJ1-5,TRBD1,few,CASSQNNRGSNQPQHF,TGTGCCAGCAGCCAGAATAACAGGGGGTCCAATCAGCCCCAGCATTTT
TRBV6-2/TRBV6-3,TRBJ1-5,-,-,CASSYPPRPFTSNQPQHF,TGTGCCAGCAGTTACCCCCCCAGGCCCTTTACGAGCAATCAGCCCCAGCATTTT
TRBV6-2/TRBV6-3,TRBJ1-2,-,many,CASSSRGSGYTF,TGTGCCAGCAGTTCCCGCGGGAGCGGCTACACCTTC
TRBV20-1,TRBJ2-7,TRBD2,few,CSAGGGAGLAKPYEQYF,TGCAGTGCGGGGGGGGGAGCGGGTCTTGCTAAACCCTACGAGCAGTACTTC
TRBV5-5,TRBJ2-1,-,-,CASSLSPLAYNEQFF,TGTGCCAGCAGCTTGTCTCCCCTGGCGTACAATGAGCAGTTCTTC
TRBV7-8,TRBJ1-1,-,-,CASSLAWGRDTEAFF,TGTGCCAGCAGCTTAGCGTGGGGGCGGGACACTGAAGCTTTCTTT
TRBV25-1,TRBJ2-5,TRBD2,-,CASSDLSSGLAGLAETQYF,TGTGCCAGCAGTGATCTGTCGTCTGGCCTAGCGGGACTTGCTGAGACCCAGTACTTC
TRBV6-5,TRBJ1-1,-,many,CASSYDGNTEAFF,TGTGCCAGCAGTTATGACGGGAACACTGAAGCTTTCTTT
TRBV30,TRBJ1-1,-,-,CAWSLDLQPPGPEAFF,TGTGCCTGGAGTCTAGACCTACAGCCACCGGGCCCTGAAGCTTTCTTT
TRBV6-6,TRBJ2-2,-,many,CASRGGGELFF,TGTGCCAGCAGGGGGGGCGGGGAGCTGTTTTTT
TRBV20-1,TRBJ2-7,TRBD1,many,CSARAGGREQYF,TGCAGTGCTAGAGCAGGGGGTCGCGAGCAGTACTTC
TRBV20-1,TRBJ2-1,TRBD2,few,CCPWTSGSDEQFF,TGCTGTCCCTGGACTAGCGGGAGCGATGAGCAGTTCTTC
TRBV5-1,TRBJ2-5,TRBD2,-,CASSLAASGRRTGETQYF,TGCGCCAGCAGCTTGGCGGCTAGCGGGAGGAGGACGGGGGAGACCCAGTACTTC
TRBV20-1,TRBJ2-2,TRBD2,many,CSAPKTGGKAGSTGELFF,TGCAGTGCCCCGAAAACCGGGGGGAAAGCAGGGAGCACCGGGGAGCTGTTTTTT
TRBV10-2,TRBJ2-1,TRBD1,-,CASSETGGSCNEQFF,TGCGCCAGCAGTGAAACAGGGGGCTCCTGCAATGAGCAGTTCTTC
TRBV7-2,TRBJ2-7,-,-,CASSLGLDGGYGYEQYF,TGTGCCAGCAGCTTAGGCCTGGACGGGGGTTACGGTTACGAGCAGTACTTC
TRBV19,TRBJ2-3,-,-,CASSIVGTGVTQYF,TGTGCCAGTAGTATAGTCGGAACGGGGGTTACGCAGTATTTT
TRBV21-1,TRBJ1-2,-,-,CASAPSWSAYNYGYTF,TGTGCCAGCGCCCCATCGTGGTCAGCTTACAACTATGGCTACACCTTC
TRBV4-3,TRBJ2-2,-,-,CASSQHGRGPGGELFF,TGCGCCAGCAGCCAACACGGGCGCGGACCCGGAGGGGAGCTGTTTTTT
TRBV5-4,TRBJ2-4,TRBD1,-,CASSRGQGASKNIQYF,TGTGCCAGCAGCCGCGGACAGGGGGCGTCCAAAAACATTCAGTACTTC
TRBV28,TRBJ1-5,TRBD1,-,CASSGPGGAYQPQHF,TGTGCCAGCAGTGGTCCAGGGGGCGCTTATCAGCCCCAGCATTTT
TRBV12-3/TRBV12-4,TRBJ2-6,-,-,CASSFGESGANVLTF,TGTGCCAGCAGTTTTGGGGAATCAGGGGCCAACGTCCTGACTTTC
TRBV6-6,TRBJ2-2,TRBD1,-,CASRSDRGVTGELFF,TGTGCCAGCAGATCGGACAGGGGAGTCACCGGGGAGCTGTTTTTT
TRBV6-6,TRBJ1-4,-,-,CASTTPGRGDEKLFF,TGTGCCAGCACCACACCCGGTCGGGGGGATGAAAAACTGTTTTTT
TRBV20-1,TRBJ1-1,-,many,CSASLNRAGTEAFF,TGCAGTGCTAGTTTGAACAGGGCTGGCACTGAAGCTTTCTTT
TRBV6-5,TRBJ2-7,-,many,CASNSIGRGEQYF,TGTGCCAGCAACTCCATTGGGCGCGGAGAGCAGTACTTC
TRBV7-2,TRBJ2-5,TRBD2,few,CASSGGTSAETQYF,TGTGCCAGCAGCGGCGGGACTAGCGCAGAGACCCAGTACTTC
TRBV12-3/TRBV12-4,TRBJ2-5,-,many,CASSSQEQETQYF,TGTGCCAGCAGTTCTCAGGAACAAGAGACCCAGTACTTC
TRBV5-1,TRBJ2-4,-,few,CASSLGRGWDIQYF,TGCGCCAGCAGCTTGGGCAGGGGATGGGACATTCAGTACTTC
TRBV5-1,TRBJ1-3,TRBD1,-,CASRTGTDGNTIYF,TGCGCCAGCAGGACCGGGACAGACGGAAACACCATATATTTT
TRBV28,TRBJ1-1,-,few,CASTVGFGFEAFF,TGTGCCAGCACTGTTGGTTTCGGTTTCGAAGCTTTCTTT
TRBV7-9,TRBJ1-1,-,-,CASSLAFENTEAFF,TGTGCCAGCAGCTTAGCCTTTGAGAACACTGAAGCTTTCTTT
TRBV5-1,TRBJ2-2,-,-,CASSSEVGGELFF,TGCGCCAGCAGCTCCGAGGTTGGGGGGGAGCTGTTTTTT
TRBV10-3,TRBJ2-1,-,many,CAISEQEGYNEQFF,TGTGCCATCAGTGAGCAGGAGGGGTACAATGAGCAGTTCTTC
TRBV18,TRBJ2-5,-,many,CASSPRSGGGETQYF,TGTGCCAGCTCACCAAGGTCAGGGGGAGGAGAGACCCAGTACTTC